This TCR beta chain was sequenced for a study of cytomegalovirus exposure and HLA in healthy donors. Study results and caveats: A later analysis appeared to link common viral pathogens to several of the most significant clusters. Association of a missense DCLRE1C variant with TCR beta V- and J-gene trimming was reported in a later analysis. Accurate predictions that matched the HLA-A and HLA-B alleles of most subjects were reportedly made from TCR beta sequences.

Comments on this clone: Antigen unknown.

The germline CDR1 and CDR2 sequences are SGHTA and FQGNSA. Trimming at V came to 5 bases and at J to 7 bases, leaving 10 bases not matched to a gene. The CDR3 runs 14 residues. Primers: 60 Vbeta forward and 13 Jbeta reverse. Sequencing used immunoSEQ multiplex PCR; TCRdb keeps in-frame clones, though not all of them. The sample lists about 150,000 clones, roughly 80% occurring once. The sample comprised PBMCs. This TCR was sampled from a man aged 18 to 35 in good health and CMV-seronegative. This rearrangement joins TRBV7-2 to TRBJ2-7, with 8 bases lining up with TRBD1. This CDR3 reads CASSPRTGQGEQYF. The DNA for the CDR3 is TGTGCCAGCAGCCCCCGGACAGGGCAAGGGGAGCAGTACTTC.